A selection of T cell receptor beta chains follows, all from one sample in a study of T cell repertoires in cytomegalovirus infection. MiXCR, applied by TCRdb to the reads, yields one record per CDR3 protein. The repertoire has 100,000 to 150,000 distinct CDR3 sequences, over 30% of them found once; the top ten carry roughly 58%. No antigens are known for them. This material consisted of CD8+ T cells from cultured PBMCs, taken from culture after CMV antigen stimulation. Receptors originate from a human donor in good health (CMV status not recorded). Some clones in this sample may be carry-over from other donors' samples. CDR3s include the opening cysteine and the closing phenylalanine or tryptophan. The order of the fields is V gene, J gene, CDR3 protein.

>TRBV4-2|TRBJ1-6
CASSQVPINRDLNSPLHF
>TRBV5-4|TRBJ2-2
CASSPGQGGNTGELFF
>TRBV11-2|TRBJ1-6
CATKSPTSSPLHF
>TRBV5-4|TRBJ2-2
CASSLAGGAATGELFF
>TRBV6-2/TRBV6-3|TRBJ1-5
CASSWFGQPQHF
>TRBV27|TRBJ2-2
CASSYHGPTNTGELFF
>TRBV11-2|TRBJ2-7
CASSLFRGAGEQYF
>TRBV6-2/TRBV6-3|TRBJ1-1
CASRLSVNTEAFF
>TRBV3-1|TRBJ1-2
CASRQGVGQGGGYTF
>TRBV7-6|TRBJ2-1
CASSFTFPGTINNEQFF
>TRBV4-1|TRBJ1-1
CASSQVPGAGAEAFF
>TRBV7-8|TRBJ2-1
CASSFIPGLLDEQFF
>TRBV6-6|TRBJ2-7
CASSYGGVSYEQYF
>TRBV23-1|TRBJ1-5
CASSQMGQGPNQPQHF
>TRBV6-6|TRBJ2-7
CASSYSRGQSLPYEQYF
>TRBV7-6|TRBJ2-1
CASGQANEQFF
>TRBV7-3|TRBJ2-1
CASSFGTAIGSYNEQFF
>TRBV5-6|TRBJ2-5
CASSWGLDKETQYF
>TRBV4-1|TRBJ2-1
CASSHSGSSYNEQFF
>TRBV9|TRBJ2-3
CASSETSGESTDTQYF
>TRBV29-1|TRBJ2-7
CSVEGTTTYEQYF
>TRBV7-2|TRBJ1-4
CASSLRQGWEKLFF
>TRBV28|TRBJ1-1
CASTGGRNTEAFF
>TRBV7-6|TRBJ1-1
CASSLETPGATEAFF
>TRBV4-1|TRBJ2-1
CASSQDRLGNEQFF
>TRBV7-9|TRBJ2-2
CASSPNRGMNTGELFF
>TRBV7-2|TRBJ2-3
CASSSLSGVTDTQYF
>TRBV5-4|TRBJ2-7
CASSPNPSWGGGGYEQYF
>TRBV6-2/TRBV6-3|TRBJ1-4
CASNHGDTTNEKLFF
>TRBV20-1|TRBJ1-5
CSAQSGLRSSNQPQHF
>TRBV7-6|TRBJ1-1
CASSLEQNTEAFF
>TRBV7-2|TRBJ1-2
CASSTGQGRTEYGYTF
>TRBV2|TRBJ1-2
CAREVQGPYGYTF
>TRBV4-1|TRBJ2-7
CASSQGLAGDSYEQYF
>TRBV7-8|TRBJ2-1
CASSVYSGGVPYNEQFF
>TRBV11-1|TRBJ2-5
CASVAREETQYF
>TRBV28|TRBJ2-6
CASRERQGAAGANVLTF
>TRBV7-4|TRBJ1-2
CASSFASVPGHPGF
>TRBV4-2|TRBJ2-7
CASSQLRTYEQYF
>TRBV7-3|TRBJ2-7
CASSLTGLLGDEQYF
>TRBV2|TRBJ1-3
CASSVNIGWGNTIYF
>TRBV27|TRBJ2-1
CASSLSRDSYNEQFF
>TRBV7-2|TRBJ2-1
CASSEVSTGLAGGEQFF
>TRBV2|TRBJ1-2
CATSQGQVYTF
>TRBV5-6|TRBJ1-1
CASSSYFTTEAFF
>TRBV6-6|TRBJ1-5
CASSYPSEQGRRQPQHF
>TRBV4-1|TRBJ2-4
CASSQEGSGTPGDIQYF
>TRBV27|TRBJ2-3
CASSRSLTDTQYF
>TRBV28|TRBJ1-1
CASSLRGAIEAFF
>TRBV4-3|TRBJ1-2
CASSQDKARGYGYTF
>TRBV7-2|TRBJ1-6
CASSFWQGLDSPLHF
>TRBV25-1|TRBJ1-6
CASSEWAGTNSPLHF
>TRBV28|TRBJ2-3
CASSLGTLSTDTQYF
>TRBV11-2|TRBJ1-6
CASSGQVSYNSPLHF
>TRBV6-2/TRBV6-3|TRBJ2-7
CASSYNRVEQYF
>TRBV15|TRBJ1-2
CATSRDQSGYYGYTF
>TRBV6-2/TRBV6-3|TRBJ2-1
CASSLGSISTPVSSYNEQFF